This entry describes one TCR beta chain. The antigen is unknown. At collection, donors were nominally healthy, but unrecorded immune exposures were probable. The sample originates from a study of cytomegalovirus exposure and HLA in healthy donors. The PCR made use of 60 Vbeta and 13 Jbeta primers. The assay was immunoSEQ multiplex PCR, and TCRdb's table has in-frame clones only and misses some. The sample has about 130,000 clones, around 80% seen once; the top ten hold 1.8%. The V end lost 2 bases, the J end lost 4 bases, and 13 bases lay between the germline ends. From germline, CDR1 is SGHTA and CDR2 FQGTGA. CDR3 size: 15 residues. Findings of the study overall: A later analysis associated approximately 17,000 TCR beta sequences with HLA alleles at a 0.05 false discovery rate. Cytomegalovirus association was assigned to more than 150 TCR beta chains.

The sample taken for sequencing was PBMCs. This TCR was recovered from a female donor in good health and CMV-seropositive. The rearrangement links TRBV7-3 to TRBJ2-3; D ambiguous. CDR3 DNA: TGTGCCAGCAGCTTATCTTACGGTCGTCCAGATACGCAGTATTTT. Translating gives CASSLSYGRPDTQYF.